The 19 T cell receptor beta chains presented below share a single source sample, sequenced in a study of blood T cell repertoires in COVID-19. Measured with immunoSEQ multiplex PCR; TCRdb has only the in-frame clones, and not every one. The sample lists about 250,000 clones; about 86% were seen once. The sequencing sample was made of peripheral blood. These receptors were obtained from an elderly man with acute or convalescent COVID-19.

This clone came up once. This chain uses TRBV5-4 with TRBJ2-7, with D maybe TRBD2 (6 bases). Looked up from germline, CDR1 is SGHNT and CDR2 is YYREEE (reference sequence). V dropped 4 bases and J dropped 1 base, with 15 bases sitting between them. The CDR3 is made up of 15 amino acids. The CDR3 sequence: CASSPSPGGSYEQYF. The CDR3 coding sequence is TGTGCCAGCAGCCCCTCACCCGGGGGTTCCTACGAGCAGTACTTC. The variable domain in full, with the rest retrieved from reference TRBV5-4 and TRBJ2-7, is ETGVTQSPTHLIKTRGQQVTLRCSSQSGHNTVSWYQQALGQGPQFIFQYYREEENGRGNFPPRFSGLQFPNYSSELNVNALELDDSALYLCASSPSPGGSYEQYFGPGTRLTVT.

The chain couples TRBV3-1 (or the pseudogene TRBV3-2) to TRBJ2-7; TRBD2 is a possible D gene (6 bases). The germline V gene has CDR1 LGHDT and CDR2 YNNKEL (reference sequence). The CDR3 runs to 14 residues. Trimming removed 5 bases at V and 6 bases at J, with 17 bases between. The CDR3 region is CASSRGRRVGEQYF. CDR3 DNA: TGTGCCAGCAGCAGAGGAAGGAGGGTCGGCGAGCAGTACTTC.

This chain joins TRBV6-2 or TRBV6-3 and TRBJ1-5; 9 bases line up with TRBD1. The CDR3 covers 16 residues. Germline CDR1 is MNHEY and CDR2 is SVGEGT. Losses at the gene ends were 0 bases for V and 7 bases for J; bases not matched to a gene: 7. CDR3 sequence (DNA): TGTGCCAGCAGTTACTCGAGAGGACAGGGGTGGCAGCCCCAGCATTTT. Amino acid sequence: CASSYSRGQGWQPQHF.

The genes are TRBV2 and TRBJ2-5; TRBD2 agrees at 13 bases. Germline-derived CDR1 and CDR2 are SNHLY and FYNNEI. This CDR3 is built from 19 residues. V shed 3 bases, J shed 0 bases, and the junction held 10 bases outside the gene matches. The CDR3 region is CASSEGRLAGGRYQETQYF. CDR3 DNA sequence: TGTGCCAGCAGTGAGGGTCGACTAGCGGGGGGCCGGTACCAAGAGACCCAGTACTTC.

This clone was observed a single time. This sequence joins TRBV6-2 or TRBV6-3 and TRBJ2-7; 10 nucleotides match TRBD2. This CDR3 has 16 amino acids. Germline lookup yields CDR1 MNHEY and CDR2 SVGEGT. J was trimmed by 3 bases and V by 2 bases; bases with no gene match: 7. The CDR3 nucleotides are TGTGCCAGCAGTTACCCCAGGACTAGCGGACACTACGAGCAGTACTTC. The encoded protein is CASSYPRTSGHYEQYF.

The V gene is TRBV5-1, the J gene TRBJ1-1; TRBD1 agrees at 9 bases. V lost 0 bases, J lost 5 bases, and 5 bases stayed unmatched. Germline V gives CDR1 SGHRS, CDR2 YFSETQ. CDR3 length: 15 residues. The CDR3 coding sequence is TGCGCCAGCAGCTTGGCTCCGGACAGGGGTACTGAAGCTTTCTTT. It is translated as CASSLAPDRGTEAFF. Together with reference TRBV5-1 and TRBJ1-1, the CDR3 gives the full variable domain: KAGVTQTPRYLIKTRGQQVTLSCSPISGHRSVSWYQQTPGQGLQFLFEYFSETQRNKGNFPGRFSGRQFSNSRSEMNVSTLELGDSALYLCASSLAPDRGTEAFFGQGTRLTVV.

This clone was observed once. This chain links TRBV5-5 with TRBJ2-7; TRBD2 matches at 13 bases. V trimming: 4 bases; J trimming: 6 bases; junction bases outside the gene matches: 7. This CDR3 has 15 residues. Germline V lookup: CDR1 SGHKS, CDR2 YYEKEE (reference sequence). The CDR3 DNA reads as TGTGCCAGCAGCGGACTAGCGGGAGTAGTGAGCGAGCAGTACTTC. Translating gives CASSGLAGVVSEQYF.

As regards this clone: Other DNA sequences from this sample encode an identical CDR3 as well. This chain links TRBV7-2 with TRBJ1-4; TRBD1 matches at 9 bases. Losses at the gene ends were 1 base for V and 5 bases for J; bases not matched to a gene: 5. Germline loops: CDR1 SGHTA, CDR2 FQGNSA. The CDR3 covers 16 residues. For the CDR3, the DNA is TGTGCCAGCAGCTTAGGGGACAGGGTAAAAAATGAAAAACTGTTTTTT. Amino acids: CASSLGDRVKNEKLFF. Filled out from reference TRBV7-2 and TRBJ1-4, the complete variable domain reads GAGVSQSPSNKVTEKGKDVELRCDPISGHTALYWYRQSLGQGLEFLIYFQGNSAPDKSGLPSDRFSAERTGGSVSTLTIQRTQQEDSAVYLCASSLGDRVKNEKLFFGSGTQLSVL.

The V and J genes are TRBV7-2 and TRBJ1-6; D remains ambiguous. This CDR3 spans 15 amino acids. V lost 5 bases to trimming and J lost 7 bases, with 15 bases between them. The V gene's germline CDR1 is SGHTA and CDR2 FQGNSA. The CDR3 DNA sequence: TGTGCCAGCAGCCACTTTAGTCCAAGAAATTCACCCCTCCACTTT. Translating it yields CASSHFSPRNSPLHF.

This clone was picked up one time. The V and J genes are TRBV7-2 and TRBJ1-2, with 10 bases lining up with TRBD1. CDR3 size: 16 residues. V trimming: 1 base; J trimming: 8 bases; junction bases outside the gene matches: 10. CDR1 and CDR2 (germline): SGHTA, FQGNSA. CDR3: CASSLEPGTGEYGYTF. The DNA for the CDR3 is TGTGCCAGCAGCTTAGAGCCCGGGACAGGGGAGTACGGCTACACCTTC. The full variable domain, with the rest looked up from reference TRBV7-2 and TRBJ1-2, is GAGVSQSPSNKVTEKGKDVELRCDPISGHTALYWYRQSLGQGLEFLIYFQGNSAPDKSGLPSDRFSAERTGGSVSTLTIQRTQQEDSAVYLCASSLEPGTGEYGYTFGSGTRLTVV.

J is TRBJ1-4 and V is TRBV30; maybe TRBD1 (6 bases). This CDR3 contains 16 residues. The V gene's germline CDR1 is GTSNPN and CDR2 SVGIG (reference sequence). V dropped 5 bases and J dropped 0 bases, with 16 bases sitting between them. The CDR3 spells CAWFGVTGPTNEKLFF. The CDR3 region has the DNA TGTGCCTGGTTTGGAGTGACAGGACCAACTAATGAAAAACTGTTTTTT.

This clone was seen just once. The V gene is TRBV6-5, the J gene TRBJ1-6; D may be TRBD1 (5 bases). Trimming pared 4 bases from V and 2 bases from J, leaving 12 bases between. Germline V gene lookup returns CDR1 MNHEY and CDR2 SVGAGI. The CDR3 extends over 16 amino acids. The CDR3 bases are TGTGCCAGCAGTTCCAGGGAACAGGCCTATAATTCACCCCTCCACTTT. It specifies CASSSREQAYNSPLHF.

The chain has TRBV9 and TRBJ2-5; 9 nucleotides match TRBD2. The ends lost 4 bases at V and 5 bases at J; junction bases unmatched: 3. The CDR3 is 13 amino acids. Germline assignment: CDR1 SGDLS and CDR2 YYNGEE. The CDR3 is CASSFSGRETQYF. For the CDR3, the DNA is TGTGCCAGCAGCTTCAGCGGGAGGGAGACCCAGTACTTC.

The chain carries TRBV13 and TRBJ1-2, with TRBD1 as a possible D gene (5 bases). CDR1 PRHDT and CDR2 FYEKMQ come from the germline V gene (reference sequence). This CDR3 comprises 16 residues. V was cut by 0 bases and J by 7 bases, with 18 bases left in between. The CDR3 DNA follows: TGTGCCAGCAGCTTAGGAGATATGGCGGGGCGGCGTGGCTACACCTTC. As protein: CASSLGDMAGRRGYTF.

CDR3 coding DNA: TGTGCCAGCAGTCGGGACAGGGTCGGTCAGCCCCAGCATTTT. Translating gives CASSRDRVGQPQHF. This chain uses TRBV7-8 with TRBJ1-5, with 9 bases identical to TRBD1. This CDR3 has 14 amino acids. Per germline, CDR1 SGHVS and CDR2 FQNEAQ. V shed 6 bases, J shed 6 bases, and the junction held 6 bases outside the gene matches. The full variable domain, rest sourced from reference TRBV7-8 and TRBJ1-5, is GAGVSQSPRYKVAKRGQDVALRCDPISGHVSLFWYQQALGQGPEFLTYFQNEAQLDKSGLPSDRFFAERPEGSVSTLKIQRTQQEDSAVYLCASSRDRVGQPQHFGDGTRLSIL.

The sample holds a few counts of this clone. The V call is TRBV5-6, the J call TRBJ1-5, with 7 bases matching TRBD1. J gave up 2 bases and V 3 bases, and 5 bases lay outside the gene matches. Germline V gene sequence: CDR1 SGHDT, CDR2 YYEEEE. CDR3 length: 15 residues. CDR3 nucleotides: TGTGCCAGCAGCTATCGGACAGGCCGCAATCAGCCCCAGCATTTT. It specifies CASSYRTGRNQPQHF.

The rearrangement uses TRBV27 and TRBJ1-2, with D possibly matching TRBD1 (5 bases). The CDR3 extends over 14 amino acids. Per germline, CDR1 MNHEY and CDR2 SMNVEV (reference sequence). Trimming cost V 5 bases and J 0 bases, with 10 bases left between them. CDR3 nucleotides: TGTGCCAGCAGTGGGGCAACCGCTAACTATGGCTACACCTTC. Protein: CASSGATANYGYTF.

This clone has only one observation. This rearrangement joins TRBV24-1 to TRBJ2-1; TRBD2 aligns across 13 bases. Germline lookup yields CDR1 KGHDR and CDR2 SFDVKD. The CDR3 sequence is 16 residues long. V dropped 4 bases and J dropped 8; count of bases not matched to a gene: 7. CDR3: CATSDLGTSGNDEQFF. In nucleotides, the CDR3 is TGTGCCACCAGTGACCTAGGGACTAGCGGGAATGATGAGCAGTTCTTC.

The rearrangement uses TRBV27 and TRBJ2-1; 10 nucleotides line up with TRBD2. This CDR3 has 15 amino acids. V was pared by 6 bases and J by 7 bases, with 9 bases of the junction left unmatched. Per the germline V gene, CDR1 is MNHEY and CDR2 is SMNVEV (reference sequence). The CDR3 DNA follows: TGTGCCAGCAGCCAGCTAGCGGGAGTTTTTAATGAGCAGTTCTTC. Its translation is CASSQLAGVFNEQFF.